This T cell receptor beta chain emerged from a study of CD8+CD57+ T cells in acquired aplastic anemia. Study-wide results and limits: Patient CD8+CD57+ cells had less diversity than total CD4+ and CD8+ pools. Patients and controls shared twenty-nine CD8+ CDR3 sequences.

An expansion of CD8+CD57+ cells by flow cytometry had been shown in patients chosen for sequencing. Each patient carried a diagnosis of severe acquired aplastic anemia. Bead-enriched CD8+CD57+ cells yielded about 1.6 ug DNA on average. Of note for this clonotype: Its antigen is still unknown. Mismatch with germline at one junction end may stem from a read error.

Using genomic DNA as the template, TCR beta VDJ and CDR3 profiling was carried out. One entry per CDR3 protein, called by TCRdb with MiXCR from the reads. The sample yields about 20,000 distinct CDR3 sequences, about 40% seen once. Material: CD8+CD57+ T cells sorted from PBMCs. As for subset: bead-enriched CD8+CD57+ effector memory T cells from SAA patients. This TCR came from a human donor with aplastic anemia.

The DNA of the CDR3 is TGCGCCAGCAGCCAAGATGCTGAGACAGCCTATGGCTACACCTTC. Translating gives CASSQDAETAYGYTF. The chain links TRBV5-5 to TRBJ1-2; D might be TRBD1 (5 bases). The CDR3 runs 15 residues. Germline CDR1 SGHKS, CDR2 YYEKEE (reference sequence).